This T cell receptor beta chain was sequenced during a study of T-cell reconstitution after alpha-beta-depleted transplantation in children. This clonotype has at least ten counts. Germline CDR1 and CDR2: SGHRS and YFSETQ. Between the trimmed V and J ends, which lost 0 bases and 0 bases, there was a span of 4 bases. The CDR3 is 14 residues long. Unique molecular identifiers were incorporated into the prepared TCRbeta library. TCRdb passed the PCR reads through MiXCR, listing each CDR3 protein once. This sample has some 290,000 distinct CDR3 sequences, with about a tenth found just once. The TCR was taken from a human donor who donated a stem cell graft to a child with SCID. The chain joins TRBV5-1 to TRBJ1-3; no firm D call. The sequences come from PBMCs from the stem cell graft donor, collected from the stem cell graft. Here the CDR3 reads CASSLDGSGNTIYF. CDR3 DNA sequence: TGCGCCAGCAGCTTGGATGGCTCTGGAAACACCATATATTTT.